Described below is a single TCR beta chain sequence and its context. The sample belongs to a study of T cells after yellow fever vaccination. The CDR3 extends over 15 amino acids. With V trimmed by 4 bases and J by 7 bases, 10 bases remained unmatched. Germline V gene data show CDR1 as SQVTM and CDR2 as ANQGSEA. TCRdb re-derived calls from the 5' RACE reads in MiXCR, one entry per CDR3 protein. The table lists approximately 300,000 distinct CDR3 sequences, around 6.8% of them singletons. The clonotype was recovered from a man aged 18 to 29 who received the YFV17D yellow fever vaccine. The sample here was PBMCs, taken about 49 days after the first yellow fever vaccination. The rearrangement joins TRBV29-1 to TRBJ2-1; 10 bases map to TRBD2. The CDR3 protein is CSVVVRAGGRNEQFF. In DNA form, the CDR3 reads TGCAGCGTTGTGGTGAGAGCGGGGGGGCGGAATGAGCAGTTCTTC.